Following are 2 T cell receptor beta chains from one sample sequenced in a study of cytomegalovirus exposure and HLA in healthy donors (dated by TCRdb to about 2017). Receptors were amplified or captured by the immunoSEQ multiplex PCR assay. TCRdb mirrors the immuneACCESS table, restricted to in-frame sequences. Some clones are absent from its copies; in checked studies, under half trace to an unresolved V gene, and the reason for the others is unknown. For this sample there are about 200,000 clones; roughly 87% appear just once. 2% to 2.5% of the sample comes from the top ten. Sequencing used PBMCs. These receptors all come from a woman aged 18-35 years in good health and CMV-seropositive.

The rearrangement links TRBV5-1 to TRBJ1-1, with 7 nucleotides matching TRBD1. Germline values: CDR1 SGHRS, CDR2 YFSETQ. Trimming cost V 0 bases and J 4 bases; bases outside gene matches: 6. CDR3 length: 15 amino acids. For the CDR3, the DNA is TGCGCCAGCAGCTTGGACTACAGGGGCGCCACTGAAGCTTTCTTT. This gives the protein CASSLDYRGATEAFF. Complete variable domain (other parts from reference TRBV5-1 and TRBJ1-1): KAGVTQTPRYLIKTRGQQVTLSCSPISGHRSVSWYQQTPGQGLQFLFEYFSETQRNKGNFPGRFSGRQFSNSRSEMNVSTLELGDSALYLCASSLDYRGATEAFFGQGTRLTVV.

The V gene is TRBV6-5, the J gene TRBJ2-7; TRBD2 agrees at 7 bases. With 2 bases clipped from V and 1 base from J, the junction kept 2 bases outside the gene matches. CDR3 length equals 14 residues. Per germline, CDR1 MNHEY and CDR2 SVGAGI. The CDR3 sequence: CASSYGGGSYEQYF. Written as DNA, the CDR3 is TGTGCCAGCAGTTACGGCGGGGGTTCCTACGAGCAGTACTTC.